Each of the 13 T cell receptor beta chains below was sequenced from the same sample in a study of T cell responses to AZD1222 COVID-19 vaccine. Assay used: immunoSEQ multiplex PCR; TCRdb lists only in-frame clones, some missing. The table includes 110,000 to 150,000 clones, 90% to 95% detected once. Sequenced here: peripheral blood, sampled after recovery from COVID-19. Receptors were obtained from an adult who had recovered from COVID-19.

V usage is TRBV14 and J usage is TRBJ2-1; TRBD2 matches 8 bases. V lost 4 bases to trimming and J lost 2 bases; unmatched junction nucleotides: 4. There are 15 residues in the CDR3. Germline values: CDR1 SGHDN, CDR2 FVKESK. As DNA, the CDR3 is TGTGCCAGCAGCCCCAGCGGGAGAACCTACAATGAGCAGTTCTTC. This translates into CASSPSGRTYNEQFF.

This chain links TRBV21-1 with TRBJ2-7. TRBV21-1 is a pseudogene locus. This CDR3 has 13 residues. CDR3 coding DNA: TGTGCCAGTCCGGGGCCTACTTCCTACGAGCAGTACTTC. It specifies CASPGPTSYEQYF.

The J gene is TRBJ2-3, the V gene TRBV10-1; possibly TRBD2 for D (7 bases). Trimming took 0 bases from V and 4 from J, leaving 17 bases between them. The CDR3 covers 17 residues. CDR1 is WNHNN and CDR2 is SYGVQD in the germline V gene (reference sequence). CDR3 sequence: CASSESSPGEGADTQYF. The CDR3 DNA reads as TGCGCCAGCAGTGAGTCGAGCCCAGGGGAGGGGGCAGATACGCAGTATTTT.

The chain uses TRBV25-1 and TRBJ1-2; D unclear. V lost 4 bases and J 6 bases, leaving 12 bases between the germline ends. Germline-derived CDR1 and CDR2 are MGHDK and SYGVNS. The CDR3 covers 13 residues. CDR3 nucleotides: TGTGCCAGCAGTGGGGGAGGACGGGATGGCTACACCTTC. It is translated as CASSGGGRDGYTF.

V gene TRBV25-1 combines with J gene TRBJ2-7; no clear D. V was trimmed by 6 bases and J by 5 bases, leaving 17 bases between them. The CDR3 has 14 residues. Germline V gives CDR1 MGHDK, CDR2 SYGVNS. The CDR3 reads CASSDRRVGHEQYF. In DNA, the CDR3 is TGTGCCAGCAGCGATAGACGGGTGGGTCACGAGCAGTACTTC.

The rearrangement links TRBV7-2 to TRBJ2-5; 11 nucleotides match TRBD2. The CDR3 totals 17 residues. Trimming at V came to 0 bases and at J to 3 bases, leaving 6 bases not matched to a gene. In germline, CDR1 is SGHTA, CDR2 FQGNSA. CDR3 sequence reads: CASSLALTSGREETQYF. For the CDR3, the DNA is TGTGCCAGCAGCTTAGCGCTAACTAGCGGGAGAGAAGAGACCCAGTACTTC.

V usage is TRBV30 and J usage is TRBJ2-7; TRBD2 is a possible D gene (5 bases). Germline loops: CDR1 GTSNPN, CDR2 SVGIG (reference sequence). V gave up 4 bases and J gave up 3 bases, with 19 bases separating them. The length of the CDR3 is 15 residues. CDR3 DNA sequence: TGTGCCTGGACTCCTCGCAGGACTCTTAACTACGAGCAGTACTTC. Amino acid sequence: CAWTPRRTLNYEQYF.

V and J are TRBV19 and TRBJ1-3, with D possibly TRBD1 on 5 matching bases. V was pared by 7 bases and J by 0 bases, with 13 bases between. Germline CDR1 reads LNHDA; CDR2 reads SQIVND (reference sequence). This CDR3 spans 15 amino acids. The CDR3 loop is CASNPTVLSGNTIYF. CDR3 DNA: TGTGCCAGTAACCCGACAGTCCTCTCTGGAAACACCATATATTTT.

This sequence joins TRBV27 and TRBJ2-7; D not resolved. The V gene's germline CDR1 is MNHEY and CDR2 SMNVEV (reference sequence). V lost 0 bases, J lost 6 bases, and 9 bases lay in between. The CDR3 sequence is 13 residues long. The CDR3 loop is CASSLSKVGEQYF. The CDR3 DNA follows: TGTGCCAGCAGTTTATCGAAGGTTGGCGAGCAGTACTTC.

In this sample, this clone turned up once. The gene calls are TRBV20-1 and TRBJ1-4; D is ambiguous. Germline V CDR1 and CDR2: DFQATT, SNEGSKA (reference sequence). Deletions cut 3 bases from V and 6 bases from J, with 14 bases between. The CDR3 spans 14 residues. Written as DNA, the CDR3 is TGCAGTGCTAGTAGCGATGGAACCTATGAAAAACTGTTTTTT. Protein sequence: CSASSDGTYEKLFF.

The V call is TRBV4-1, the J call TRBJ1-6, with 9 bases identical to TRBD1. After removal of 3 bases from V and 5 bases from J, the junction contained 8 bases not matched to a gene. The CDR3 covers 17 residues. CDR1 and CDR2 (germline): MGHRA, YSYEKL. CDR3 sequence: CASSHATGTGNNSPLHF. CDR3 DNA sequence: TGCGCCAGCAGCCACGCTACTGGGACAGGGAATAATTCACCCCTCCACTTT.

The chain is built from TRBV13 and TRBJ2-2, with 14 bases aligning to TRBD2. The CDR3 sequence is 15 residues long. CDR1 is PRHDT, CDR2 FYEKMQ, per germline (reference sequence). V was pared by 3 bases and J by 9 bases, with 3 bases of the junction left unmatched. CDR3 DNA sequence: TGTGCCAGCAGCTTGGGACTAGCGGGAGAAAGGGAGCTGTTTTTT. This translates into CASSLGLAGERELFF. The entire variable domain, with the rest obtained from reference TRBV13 and TRBJ2-2, is as follows: AAGVIQSPRHLIKEKRETATLKCYPIPRHDTVYWYQQGPGQDPQFLISFYEKMQSDKGSIPDRFSAQQFSDYHSELNMSSLELGDSALYFCASSLGLAGERELFFGEGSRLTVL.

This chain connects TRBV5-1 to TRBJ2-4; the D is unclear. From germline, CDR1 is SGHRS and CDR2 YFSETQ. This CDR3 has 15 amino acids. Trimming cost V 2 bases and J 0 bases, with 9 bases left between them. The chain's CDR3 is CASSFGSLAKNIQYF. The CDR3 DNA reads as TGCGCCAGCAGCTTTGGGTCCCTAGCCAAAAACATTCAGTACTTC.